The clone carrying this TCR beta chain has a handful of counts. The data derive from a study of tumor-infiltrating lymphocytes in primary liver carcinoma. Co-extraction of both nucleic acids (RNA and DNA) used 20-30 mg of unsorted bulk tissue. Infection with HBV was chronic in patients; they were treatment-naive. Each tumor specimen held more than 80% viable tumor cells. The CDR3 consists of 10 residues. The ends were cut back, 7 bases at V and 0 bases at J, with 1 base in the middle. Germline-derived CDR1 and CDR2 are DFQATT and SNEGSKA (reference sequence). Priming with a constant-region primer yielded TCR beta cDNA from 500 ng total RNA. ARM-PCR was slightly modified, and three nested multiplex PCR rounds with it gave rise to the TCR beta libraries. For approximately 10 cycles apiece, the opening two PCR rounds ran with TRBV1-TRBV30 forward primers and a C-beta reverse primer. A single record per CDR3 protein comes from TCRdb applying MiXCR to the multiplex PCR reads. Among approximately 74,000 distinct CDR3 sequences listed, 65% to 75% were seen once.

The chain uses TRBV20-1 and TRBJ2-4; D gene unclear. This receptor was obtained from a woman aged 60 to 75 with primary liver carcinoma and hepatitis B virus infection. Specimen: liver tumor tissue from sampling region 4. Subset defined: tumor region T4, right-lateral pole. The CDR3 nucleotides read TGCAGTGTAGCCAAAAACATTCAGTACTTC. As protein: CSVAKNIQYF.